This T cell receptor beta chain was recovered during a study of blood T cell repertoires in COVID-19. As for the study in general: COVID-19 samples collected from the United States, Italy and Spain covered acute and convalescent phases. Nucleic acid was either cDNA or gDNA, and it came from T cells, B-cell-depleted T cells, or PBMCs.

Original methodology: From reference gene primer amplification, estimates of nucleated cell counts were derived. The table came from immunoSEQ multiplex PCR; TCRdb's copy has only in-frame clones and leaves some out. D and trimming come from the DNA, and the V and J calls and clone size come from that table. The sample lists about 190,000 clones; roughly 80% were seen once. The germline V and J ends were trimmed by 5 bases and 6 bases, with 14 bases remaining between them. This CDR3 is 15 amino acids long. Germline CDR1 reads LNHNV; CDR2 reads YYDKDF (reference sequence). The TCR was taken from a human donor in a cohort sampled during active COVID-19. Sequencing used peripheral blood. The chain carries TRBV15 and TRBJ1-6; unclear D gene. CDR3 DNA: TGTGCCACCAGCGTGAACCTCGGTAGTAATTCACCCCTCCACTTT. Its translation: CATSVNLGSNSPLHF.